A selection of T cell receptor beta chains follows, all from one sample in a study of blood T cell repertoires in COVID-19. Generated by immunoSEQ multiplex PCR, the TCRdb table keeps only in-frame clones and is missing some. This table holds some 150,000 clones, about 82% found once. The material sequenced was peripheral blood. The receptors derive from an elderly woman with active or convalescent COVID-19. The conserved cysteine and the conserved F or W are not part of the CDR3 here. Fields, in order: V gene, CDR3 protein.

V gene: TRBV6-2/TRBV6-3; CDR3 protein: ASSVATGAGNSPLH
V gene: TRBV5-4; CDR3 protein: ASTPRGLDEQY
V gene: TRBV11-2; CDR3 protein: ASSRTGFMQPQH
V gene: TRBV6-5; CDR3 protein: ASSRPGQGSTEAF
V gene: TRBV30; CDR3 protein: AWGKWGTVTNYGYT
V gene: TRBV7-2; CDR3 protein: ASRPGWAGGSRHTEAF
V gene: TRBV5-1; CDR3 protein: ASSPQGTVRNTEAF
V gene: TRBV5-1; CDR3 protein: ASSRQGRGVNTEAF
V gene: TRBV3-1/TRBV3-2; CDR3 protein: ASSQESRTVNYGYT
V gene: TRBV7-8; CDR3 protein: ASSLLSGQGWGNTIY
V gene: TRBV5-1; CDR3 protein: ATRLADKETQY
V gene: TRBV14; CDR3 protein: ASSLLRQENTEAF
V gene: TRBV5-1; CDR3 protein: ASSFRGQGHEKLF
V gene: TRBV6-2/TRBV6-3; CDR3 protein: ASSYWRYQETQY
V gene: TRBV7-9; CDR3 protein: ASSPGGAGAYEQY
V gene: TRBV12-3/TRBV12-4; CDR3 protein: ASSLETAYEQY
V gene: TRBV28; CDR3 protein: ASRAGGGGYT
V gene: TRBV19; CDR3 protein: ASNSQGPNEKLF
V gene: TRBV18; CDR3 protein: ASSNGIRGREQY
V gene: TRBV7-3; CDR3 protein: ASSSAREAYNEQF
V gene: TRBV15; CDR3 protein: ATSRVRTSGGDQY
V gene: TRBV18; CDR3 protein: ASSPSGTGVHQPQH
V gene: TRBV5-6; CDR3 protein: ASSLVKVWGVTEAF
V gene: TRBV18; CDR3 protein: ASSAGTGQETQY
V gene: TRBV9; CDR3 protein: ASSVDTGFQETQY
V gene: TRBV7-2; CDR3 protein: ASSLGAGFKGNTIY
V gene: TRBV9; CDR3 protein: ASSVTSGGYNEQF
V gene: TRBV14; CDR3 protein: ASSLGSYYGYT
V gene: TRBV4-1; CDR3 protein: ASSQVTVSKNTEAF
V gene: TRBV5-6; CDR3 protein: ASSLEASGTFTGELF
V gene: TRBV15; CDR3 protein: ATSRDLVTNYGYT
V gene: TRBV2; CDR3 protein: ASSARGGTDTQY
V gene: TRBV5-6; CDR3 protein: ASSRRTAHSSYNSPLH
V gene: TRBV7-2; CDR3 protein: ASSAVPGNYGYT
V gene: TRBV4-3; CDR3 protein: ASSPRQQSNYGYT
V gene: TRBV5-8; CDR3 protein: ASTRDRGEKLF
V gene: TRBV29-1; CDR3 protein: SVGTQADTQY
V gene: TRBV19; CDR3 protein: ASRSRGGTDTQY
V gene: TRBV27; CDR3 protein: ATRGGWDTGELF
V gene: TRBV11-2; CDR3 protein: ASSPGTGGVSNQPQH
V gene: TRBV15; CDR3 protein: ATQLGTGRVGYT
V gene: TRBV5-8; CDR3 protein: ASSFPPGTGVYGYT
V gene: TRBV15; CDR3 protein: ATSREGAGTSEETQY
V gene: TRBV19; CDR3 protein: ASSILGEPNYGYT
V gene: TRBV5-1; CDR3 protein: ASRQGGGYNEQF
V gene: TRBV30; CDR3 protein: AWSVHGGDTQY
V gene: TRBV4-2; CDR3 protein: ASSRSGTSGDRDTQY
V gene: TRBV16; CDR3 protein: ASSQMVGDQPQH
V gene: TRBV7-2; CDR3 protein: ASRTPSGGNEQF
V gene: TRBV6-4; CDR3 protein: ASSEHEGLAGYT
V gene: TRBV15; CDR3 protein: ATSRDRDSFEKLF